This T cell receptor (beta chain) appears in the sequencing data of a study of blood T cell repertoires in COVID-19. Using immunoSEQ multiplex PCR, the repertoire was profiled, and TCRdb retains in-frame clones only, with some absent. This sample yields about 270,000 clones, of which more than 80% are seen a single time; over 2% belongs to the top ten. Cohort assignment relied on participant-reported clinical history. V shed 5 bases, J shed 4 bases, and the junction held 10 bases outside the gene matches. The CDR3 has 15 residues. Germline V gene lookup returns CDR1 LNHDA and CDR2 SQIVND (reference sequence).

Sequencing input: PBMCs or T cells enriched from blood (not recorded which). The TCR originated in a woman younger than 30 who had recovered from COVID-19. The chain is built from TRBV19 and TRBJ1-2; TRBD1 aligns across 7 bases. As DNA, the CDR3 is TGTGCCAGTAGTTACACGAAAGGGGGCAGCTATGGCTACACCTTC. Encoded protein: CASSYTKGGSYGYTF.